This TCR beta chain came from a study of control samples from healthy donors and cancer patients. Generated by immunoSEQ multiplex PCR, the TCRdb table keeps only in-frame clones and is missing some. The table lists approximately 140,000 clones, just under 95% of them singletons. In germline, CDR1 is LNHDA, CDR2 SQIVND (reference sequence). The CDR3 covers 15 residues. The trim removed 6 bases at V and 7 bases at J, leaving 12 bases unmatched. The chain has TRBV19 and TRBJ1-2, with TRBD1 identical over 9 bases. The specimen was blood. The receptor was derived from a man aged 30-40 years in good health. The CDR3 DNA reads as TGTGCCAGTAGCCTAATACAGGGGGCGCTTGCTGGCTACACCTTC. Protein sequence: CASSLIQGALAGYTF.